The source of this T cell receptor beta chain is a study of blood T cell repertoires in COVID-19. Study-wide background: Donors in the United States, Italy and Spain gave samples during acute or convalescent COVID-19. T cells, B-cell-depleted T cells, or PBMCs provided the cDNA or gDNA that served as material.

Original processing methods: Quantification of nucleated cells was approximated via reference gene primer amplification. Repertoires were generated with immunoSEQ multiplex PCR, while TCRdb's copy carries only in-frame clones and drops some. V and J calls and clone size are as listed in that table; D and trimming were resolved from the DNA. This repertoire shows about 200,000 clones, 65% to 90% found once; its top ten account for around 5.7%. This clone is a singleton in its sample. This CDR3 spans 15 amino acids. Per germline, CDR1 SGHNT and CDR2 YENEEA. Unmatched junction bases numbered 8, after V lost 4 bases and J lost 9 bases.

This clonotype was sampled from an elderly man with acute or convalescent COVID-19. Sequenced material: peripheral blood. V usage is TRBV11-3 and J usage is TRBJ2-2; 10 nucleotides line up with TRBD2. This CDR3 reads CASSSTRTSGRELFF. The CDR3 region has the DNA TGTGCCAGCAGCTCAACCCGGACTAGCGGAAGGGAGCTGTTTTTT.